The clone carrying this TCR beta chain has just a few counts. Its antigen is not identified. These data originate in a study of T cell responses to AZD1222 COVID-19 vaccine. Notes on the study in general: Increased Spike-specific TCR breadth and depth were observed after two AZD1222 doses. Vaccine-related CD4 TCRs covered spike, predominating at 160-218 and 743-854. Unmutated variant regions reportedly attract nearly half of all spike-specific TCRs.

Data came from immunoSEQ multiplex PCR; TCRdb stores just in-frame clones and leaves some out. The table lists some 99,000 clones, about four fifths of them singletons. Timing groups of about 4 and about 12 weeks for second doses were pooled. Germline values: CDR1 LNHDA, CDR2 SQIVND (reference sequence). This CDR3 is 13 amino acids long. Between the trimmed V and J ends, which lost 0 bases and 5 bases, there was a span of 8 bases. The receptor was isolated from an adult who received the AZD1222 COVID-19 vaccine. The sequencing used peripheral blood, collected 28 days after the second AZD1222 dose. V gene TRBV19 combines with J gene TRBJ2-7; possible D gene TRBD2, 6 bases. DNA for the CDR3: TGTGCCAGTAGTATAGATGGGGGGAACGAGCAGTACTTC. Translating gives CASSIDGGNEQYF.